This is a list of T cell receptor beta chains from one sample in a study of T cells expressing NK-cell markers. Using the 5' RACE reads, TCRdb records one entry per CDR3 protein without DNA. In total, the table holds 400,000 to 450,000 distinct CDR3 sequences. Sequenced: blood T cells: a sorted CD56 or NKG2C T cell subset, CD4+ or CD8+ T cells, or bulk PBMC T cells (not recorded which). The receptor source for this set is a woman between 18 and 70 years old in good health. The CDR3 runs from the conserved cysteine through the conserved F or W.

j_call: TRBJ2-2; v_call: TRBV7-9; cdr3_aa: CASSRTENTGELFF
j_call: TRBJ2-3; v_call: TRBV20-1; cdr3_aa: CSATDVTTFDTQYF
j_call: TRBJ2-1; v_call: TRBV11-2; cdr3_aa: CASGLIHEQFF
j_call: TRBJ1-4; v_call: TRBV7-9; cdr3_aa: CASSLGDPSYEKLFF
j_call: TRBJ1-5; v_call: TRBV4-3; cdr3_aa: CASSQDSRGQPQHF
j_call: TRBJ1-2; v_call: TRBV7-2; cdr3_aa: CASSLEPGRTGYTF
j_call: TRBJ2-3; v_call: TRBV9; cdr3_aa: CASGTGVLTDTQYF
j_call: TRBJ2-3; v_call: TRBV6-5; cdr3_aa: CASSLSRADTQYF
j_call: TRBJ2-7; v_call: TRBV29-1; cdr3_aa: CSVSGRVTYEQYF
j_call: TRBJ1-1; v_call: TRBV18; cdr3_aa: CASSPRAGTEAFF
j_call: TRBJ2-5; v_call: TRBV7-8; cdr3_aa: CASSLSSRPPETQYF
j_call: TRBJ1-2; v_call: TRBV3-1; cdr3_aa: CASSQDLRTAYGYTF
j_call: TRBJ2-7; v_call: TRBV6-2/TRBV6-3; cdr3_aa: CASRPTGSTYEQYF
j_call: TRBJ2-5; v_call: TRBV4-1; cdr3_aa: CASSRSGTSFLWQETQYF
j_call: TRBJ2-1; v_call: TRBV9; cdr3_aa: CASTLRDRVYNEQFF
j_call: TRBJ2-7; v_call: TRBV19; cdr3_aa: CASSPQGRYEQYF
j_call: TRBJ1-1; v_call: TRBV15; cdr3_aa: CATSRDLGGRTEAFF
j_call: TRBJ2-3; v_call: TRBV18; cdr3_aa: CASSPGTLSADTQYF
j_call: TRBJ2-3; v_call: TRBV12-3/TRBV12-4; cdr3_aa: CASSFDRGTGTDTQYF
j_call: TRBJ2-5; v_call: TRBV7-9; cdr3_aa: CASSLGRRGGETQYF
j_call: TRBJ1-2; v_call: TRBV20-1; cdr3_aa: CTTGTDYGYTF
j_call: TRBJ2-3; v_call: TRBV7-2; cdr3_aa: CASSTYPTDTQYF
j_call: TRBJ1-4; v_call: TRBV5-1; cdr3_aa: CASSLAPSGQGWNEKLFF
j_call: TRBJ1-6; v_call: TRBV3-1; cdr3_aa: CASSSTSGSSPLHF
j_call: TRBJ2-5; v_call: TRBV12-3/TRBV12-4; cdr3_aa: CASSFRVGQETQYF
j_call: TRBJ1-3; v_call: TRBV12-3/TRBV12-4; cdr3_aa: CASAPGQKNSGNTIYF
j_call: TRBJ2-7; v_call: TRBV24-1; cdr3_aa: CATSDQTSGSYEQYF
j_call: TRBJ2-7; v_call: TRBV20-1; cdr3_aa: CSARPSGSFYEQYF
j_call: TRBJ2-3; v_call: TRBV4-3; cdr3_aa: CASSHAGGLIRTDTQYF
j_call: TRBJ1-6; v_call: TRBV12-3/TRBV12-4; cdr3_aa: CASSLGQTYNSPLHF
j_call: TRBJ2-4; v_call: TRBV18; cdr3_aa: CASSPLRGEAKNIQYF
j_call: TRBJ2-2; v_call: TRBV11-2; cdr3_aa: CASSPGLRVGELFF
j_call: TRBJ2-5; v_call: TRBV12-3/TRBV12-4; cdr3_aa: CASTLGNQETQYF
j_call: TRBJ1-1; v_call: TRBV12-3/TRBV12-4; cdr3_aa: CASTHSGPLNTEAFF
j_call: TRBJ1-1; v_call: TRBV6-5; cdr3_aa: CASSYYVSGAGNTEAFF
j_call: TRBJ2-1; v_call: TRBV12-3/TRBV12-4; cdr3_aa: CASFGLSYNEQFF
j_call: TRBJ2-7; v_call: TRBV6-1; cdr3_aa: CASSRTGGAYEQYF
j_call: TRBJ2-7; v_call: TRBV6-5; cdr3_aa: CASSYLGGLDEQYF
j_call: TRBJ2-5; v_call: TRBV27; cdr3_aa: CASSFTTGGQETQYF